This T cell receptor beta chain was captured by sequencing in a study of cytomegalovirus exposure and HLA in healthy donors. Study results and limitations: Productive rates of about 87% or about 30% were seen for most TCR beta V segments in an earlier analysis.

There are 15 residues in the CDR3. V was trimmed by 1 base and J by 4 bases, leaving 14 bases between them. The germline gives CDR1 SGHTA, CDR2 FQGNSA. In regard to this clone: Its antigen remains unknown.

Both 60 Vbeta primers and 13 Jbeta primers went into the PCR. The assay was immunoSEQ multiplex PCR, and TCRdb's table has in-frame clones only and misses some. The data contain hundreds of thousands of clones, just over 75% of them singletons. The sequencing sample was made of PBMCs. This sequence was found in an older woman in good health and CMV-seropositive. The rearrangement joins TRBV7-2 to TRBJ2-7, with a possible D match to TRBD1 (6 bases). CDR3 residues: CASSLGQGTTYEQYF. CDR3 coding DNA: TGTGCCAGCAGCTTAGGGCAGGGGACCACGTACGAGCAGTACTTC.